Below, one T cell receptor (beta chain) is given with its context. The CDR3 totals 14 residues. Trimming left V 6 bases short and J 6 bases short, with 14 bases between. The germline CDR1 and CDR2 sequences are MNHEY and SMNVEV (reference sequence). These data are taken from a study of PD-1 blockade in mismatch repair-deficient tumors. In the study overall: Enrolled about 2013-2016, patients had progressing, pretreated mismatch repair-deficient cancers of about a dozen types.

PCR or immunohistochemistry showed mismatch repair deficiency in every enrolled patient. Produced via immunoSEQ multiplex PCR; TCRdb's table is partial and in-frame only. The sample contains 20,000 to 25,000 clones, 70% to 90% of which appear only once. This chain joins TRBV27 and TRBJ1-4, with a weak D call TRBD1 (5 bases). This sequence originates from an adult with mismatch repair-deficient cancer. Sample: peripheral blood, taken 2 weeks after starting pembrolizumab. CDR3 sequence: CASRISRVDEKLFF. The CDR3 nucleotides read TGTGCCAGCAGGATCTCCAGGGTCGATGAAAAACTGTTTTTT.